This section outlines one T cell receptor beta chain sequence together with its context. Its antigen is unidentified. The data stem from a study of cytomegalovirus exposure and HLA in healthy donors. Across the whole study: Earlier results showed approximately 110 million unique TCR beta sequences derived from around 170 million T cells.

The CDR3 consists of 11 residues. CDR1 is GTSNPN, CDR2 SVGIG, per germline (reference sequence). Unmatched junction bases numbered 0, after V lost 0 bases and J lost 7 bases. Findings and caveats of the study: In a later analysis, a genetic analysis reported fewer productive-TCR N-insertions in an Asian-associated ancestry cluster than the cohort average.

The PCR ran on 60 Vbeta and 13 Jbeta primers. Sequencing was performed with immunoSEQ multiplex PCR; in TCRdb, only in-frame clones are kept and a portion is missing. The sample holds roughly 140,000 clones, around 81% seen once. The sequenced material came from PBMCs. The sequence came from a male donor in good health and CMV-seronegative. V gene TRBV30 combines with J gene TRBJ2-7; 7 bases map to TRBD1. This chain's CDR3 is CAWSVQGEQYF. DNA of the CDR3: TGTGCCTGGAGTGTACAGGGGGAGCAGTACTTC.